These 27 T cell receptor beta chains came from one sample sequenced in a study of CD8+ T cells in alopecia areata. RNA was extracted and reverse transcribed into cDNA as the sequencing template. Profiling relied on immunoSEQ multiplex PCR, and the TCRdb table lists in-frame clones only, not all of them. The table includes more than 85,000 clones, more than 55% detected once. Treatment given: oral pan-JAK inhibitor, 5-10 mg twice daily. This sample comprised CD8+ T cells sorted from blood, obtained at week 4, from a patient treated with tofacitinib. The receptor set was obtained from a human donor with alopecia areata.

This rearrangement joins TRBV5-1 to TRBJ2-5, with 7 bases aligning to TRBD1. Per germline, CDR1 SGHRS and CDR2 YFSETQ. CDR3 size: 15 residues. The ends lost 4 bases at V and 1 base at J; junction bases unmatched: 7. CDR3 region: CASSGGTVRQETQYF. The CDR3 DNA reads TGCGCCAGCAGCGGTGGGACAGTGCGCCAAGAGACCCAGTACTTC. Full variable domain (rest looked up from reference TRBV5-1 and TRBJ2-5): KAGVTQTPRYLIKTRGQQVTLSCSPISGHRSVSWYQQTPGQGLQFLFEYFSETQRNKGNFPGRFSGRQFSNSRSEMNVSTLELGDSALYLCASSGGTVRQETQYFGPGTRLLVL.

CDR3 in DNA: TGTGCCTCGGCTAGCGGTACTAGCACAGATACGCAGTATTTT. Protein sequence: CASASGTSTDTQYF. This rearrangement joins TRBV2 to TRBJ2-3, with TRBD2 matching over 7 bases. CDR1 and CDR2 (germline): SNHLY, FYNNEI. The V segment lost 11 bases and the J segment 0 bases; nucleotides outside the gene matches: 8. The CDR3 runs to 14 residues. Looking up the rest from reference TRBV2 and TRBJ2-3 gives the full variable domain: EPEVTQTPSHQVTQMGQEVILRCVPISNHLYFYWYRQILGQKVEFLVSFYNNEISEKSEIFDDQFSVERPDGSNFTLKIRSTKLEDSAMYFCASASGTSTDTQYFGPGTRLTVL.

A few counts support this clone. It differs at one base from a far larger clone, so likely a read error. Distinct nucleotide sequences in the sample also encode this CDR3. This chain links TRBV7-2 with TRBJ1-1, with 10 bases matching TRBD1. CDR3 length: 16 residues. Germline CDR1 is SGHTA and CDR2 is FQGNSA. V shed 5 bases and J 7 bases; nucleotides not matched to a gene: 13. As DNA, the CDR3 is TGTGCCAGCAGCCAAGAATTTGGGGACAGGGGTTATGAAGCTTTCTTT. Amino acids: CASSQEFGDRGYEAFF.

The V call is TRBV29-1, the J call TRBJ2-7; 8 bases are shared with TRBD2. V lost 0 bases and J lost 2; bases outside the gene matches: 6. CDR1 and CDR2 (germline): SQVTM, ANQGSEA. The CDR3 is 15 residues long. CDR3 sequence (DNA): TGCAGCGTTGAAGATAAGGGTAGCGGGACCTACGAGCAGTACTTC. Residues: CSVEDKGSGTYEQYF.

The chain couples TRBV27 to TRBJ1-1; no reliable D call. Between the trimmed V and J ends, which lost 4 bases and 0 bases, there was a span of 9 bases. Germline V gene lookup returns CDR1 MNHEY and CDR2 SMNVEV (reference sequence). This CDR3 is built from 14 residues. The CDR3 loop is CASSYFGMNTEAFF. As DNA, the CDR3 is TGTGCCAGCAGTTACTTCGGGATGAACACTGAAGCTTTCTTT.

This sequence joins TRBV29-1 and TRBJ1-2, with D perhaps TRBD1 (5 bases). With 4 bases removed from V and 6 bases from J, the gap between germline ends came to 15 bases. Looked up from germline, CDR1 is SQVTM and CDR2 is ANQGSEA. The CDR3 has 13 residues. This CDR3 reads CSVVMDKLHGYTF. DNA of the CDR3: TGCAGCGTTGTGATGGACAAGTTACATGGCTACACCTTC.

The V call is TRBV28, the J call TRBJ2-2; maybe TRBD1 (6 bases). The CDR3 totals 15 residues. Germline loops: CDR1 MDHEN, CDR2 SYDVKM. V lost 6 bases and J 2 bases, leaving 13 bases between the germline ends. CDR3 nucleotide sequence: TGTGCCAGCAGCCCCCTGGACAGAAACACCGGGGAGCTGTTTTTT. It codes for CASSPLDRNTGELFF.

The chain has TRBV29-1 and TRBJ2-3; 9 bases are a match to TRBD2. Germline V gives CDR1 SQVTM, CDR2 ANQGSEA. The junction had 6 bases not matched to a gene; V was cut back by 3 bases and J by 5 bases. The CDR3 extends over 14 amino acids. CDR3 DNA sequence: TGCAGCGTTGAGGGCGAGCGGGGGGTAGATACGCAGTATTTT. This sequence encodes CSVEGERGVDTQYF.

The V and J genes are TRBV23-1 and TRBJ2-1; D possibly corresponds to TRBD1 (5 bases). TRBV23-1 is an ORF, with its function uncertain. V gave up 6 bases and J gave up 15 bases, with 21 bases separating them. The CDR3 consists of 13 residues. CDR3 nucleotides: TGCGCCAGCAGCCACTGGGGCGGCCCAGCTACGTTCTTC. It codes for CASSHWGGPATFF.

The V call is TRBV5-6, the J call TRBJ2-2; D gene uncertain. The germline V gene has CDR1 SGHDT and CDR2 YYEEEE. The length of the CDR3 is 12 residues. The germline V and J ends were trimmed by 2 bases and 7 bases, with 6 bases remaining between them. The CDR3 DNA follows: TGTGCCAGCAGCTTAGACGACGGGGAGCTGTTTTTT. Translated: CASSLDDGELFF.

This chain links TRBV25-1 with TRBJ2-3, with 13 bases identical to TRBD2. This CDR3 contains 17 residues. After removal of 1 base from V and 0 bases from J, the junction contained 1 base not matched to a gene. The germline V gene encodes CDR1 MGHDK and CDR2 SYGVNS. The CDR3 here is CASSESGLAGSTDTQYF. The CDR3 nucleotides read TGTGCCAGCAGTGAATCGGGACTAGCGGGAAGCACAGATACGCAGTATTTT.

The J gene is TRBJ1-3, the V gene TRBV2; 7 bases map to TRBD1. With 8 bases clipped from V and 0 bases from J, the junction kept 7 bases outside the gene matches. The CDR3 loop spans 15 amino acids. Germline assignment: CDR1 SNHLY and CDR2 FYNNEI. In DNA form, the CDR3 reads TGTGCCAGCGCACAGGGGATAGGCTCTGGAAACACCATATATTTT. Amino acids: CASAQGIGSGNTIYF. The full variable domain, in which reference TRBV2 and TRBJ1-3 provide the parts outside the CDR3, is EPEVTQTPSHQVTQMGQEVILRCVPISNHLYFYWYRQILGQKVEFLVSFYNNEISEKSEIFDDQFSVERPDGSNFTLKIRSTKLEDSAMYFCASAQGIGSGNTIYFGEGSWLTVV.

The DNA of the CDR3 is TGTGCCAGCTCGGCAGGGGGCTACACTGAAGCTTTCTTT. Its protein product is CASSAGGYTEAFF. The chain recombines TRBV7-8 with TRBJ1-1; 8 bases line up with TRBD1. Trimming cost V 8 bases and J 3 bases; bases outside gene matches: 5. The germline gives CDR1 SGHVS, CDR2 FQNEAQ. The CDR3 covers 13 residues. Based on the CDR3 plus reference TRBV7-8 and TRBJ1-1, the full variable domain is GAGVSQSPRYKVAKRGQDVALRCDPISGHVSLFWYQQALGQGPEFLTYFQNEAQLDKSGLPSDRFFAERPEGSVSTLKIQRTQQEDSAVYLCASSAGGYTEAFFGQGTRLTVV.

Turning to this clone: The sample holds other DNA sequences that translate to the same CDR3. The chain links TRBV30 to TRBJ2-3; D perhaps matches TRBD1 (6 bases). V was trimmed by 6 bases and J by 8 bases, leaving 15 bases between them. Germline CDR1 GTSNPN, CDR2 SVGIG (reference sequence). This CDR3 is 12 amino acids long. CDR3 sequence reads: CACWTAQTTQYF. Here the CDR3 DNA reads TGTGCCTGCTGGACAGCACAGACTACGCAGTATTTT.

The chain is built from TRBV13 and TRBJ2-7, with 7 bases lining up with TRBD1. The CDR3 consists of 13 residues. J gave up 7 bases and V 8 bases, and 11 bases lay outside the gene matches. CDR1 PRHDT and CDR2 FYEKMQ come from the germline V gene (reference sequence). CDR3 protein: CASGTSDREEQYF. The CDR3 DNA is TGTGCCAGCGGCACCTCAGACAGGGAAGAGCAGTACTTC.

The chain joins TRBV29-1 to TRBJ1-2; 10 nucleotides match TRBD1. Looked up from germline, CDR1 is SQVTM and CDR2 is ANQGSEA. CDR3 length: 15 amino acids. V was pared by 6 bases and J by 3 bases, with 10 bases of the junction left unmatched. The CDR3 DNA reads as TGCAGCGTCCGGGACAGGGGTCGAGATGACTATGGCTACACCTTC. It codes for CSVRDRGRDDYGYTF.

Only a few counts were recorded for this clone. The rearrangement joins TRBV11-1 to TRBJ2-7, with 9 positions matching TRBD1. V shed 4 bases and J 6 bases; nucleotides not matched to a gene: 7. The CDR3 covers 14 residues. CDR1 SGHAT and CDR2 FQDESV come from the germline V gene (reference sequence). CDR3 amino acids: CASSSGTGLIEQYF. CDR3 nucleotide sequence: TGTGCCAGCAGCTCGGGGACAGGGTTAATCGAGCAGTACTTC.

In this sample, this clone turned up a few times. The rearrangement links TRBV7-9 to TRBJ1-3; D gene uncertain. The CDR3 is 16 residues long. Deletions cut 6 bases from V and 2 bases from J, with 17 bases between. Per the germline V gene, CDR1 is SEHNR and CDR2 is FQNEAQ (reference sequence). The DNA of the CDR3 is TGTGCCAGCAGACCGGTCGGAGGGTCTCCTGGAAACACCATATATTTT. It translates to CASRPVGGSPGNTIYF.

The chain recombines TRBV30 with TRBJ2-1; D perhaps matches TRBD2 (5 bases). The CDR3 contains 12 residues. Between the trimmed V and J ends, which lost 3 bases and 5 bases, there was a span of 8 bases. Germline V gene data show CDR1 as GTSNPN and CDR2 as SVGIG (reference sequence). The CDR3 loop is CAWSHGNNEQFF. The CDR3 DNA sequence: TGTGCCTGGAGCCACGGGAACAATGAGCAGTTCTTC.

The chain has TRBV15 and TRBJ1-5; D unclear. The CDR3 has 14 amino acids. Germline CDR1 and CDR2: LNHNV and YYDKDF (reference sequence). V was pared by 1 base and J by 5 bases, with 9 bases between. The CDR3 DNA sequence: TGTGCCACCAGCAGAGGGTTGGACTATCAGCCCCAGCATTTT. This codes for CATSRGLDYQPQHF.

The chain couples TRBV7-9 to TRBJ2-3; maybe TRBD2 (5 bases). Per germline, CDR1 SEHNR and CDR2 FQNEAQ (reference sequence). This CDR3 has 14 amino acids. V dropped 3 bases and J dropped 3 bases, with 10 bases sitting between them. In DNA form, the CDR3 reads TGTGCCAGCAGCTTTAGCGAGACTACAGATACGCAGTATTTT. Its translation is CASSFSETTDTQYF.

This chain uses TRBV4-1 with TRBJ2-2, with 8 bases identical to TRBD2. The junction had 16 bases not matched to a gene; V was cut back by 4 bases and J by 6 bases. The CDR3 has 18 residues. Germline CDR1 and CDR2: MGHRA and YSYEKL. The CDR3 loop is CASSLRNRWRTSPGELFF. CDR3 DNA sequence: TGCGCCAGCAGCCTCCGAAATCGTTGGAGGACTAGCCCCGGGGAGCTGTTTTTT.

The chain recombines TRBV5-5 with TRBJ1-5; TRBD1 agrees at 7 bases. After removal of 0 bases from V and 1 base from J, the junction contained 7 bases not matched to a gene. The germline CDR1 and CDR2 sequences are SGHKS and YYEKEE (reference sequence). The CDR3 sequence is 17 residues long. CDR3 bases: TGTGCCAGCAGCTTGGCCTCGACAGGGATGAGCAATCAGCCCCAGCATTTT. It translates to CASSLASTGMSNQPQHF. The full variable domain, rest sourced from reference TRBV5-5 and TRBJ1-5, is DAGVTQSPTHLIKTRGQQVTLRCSPISGHKSVSWYQQVLGQGPQFIFQYYEKEERGRGNFPDRFSARQFPNYSSELNVNALLLGDSALYLCASSLASTGMSNQPQHFGDGTRLSIL.

V is TRBV4-1 and J is TRBJ2-4; 9 bases are shared with TRBD2. The ends lost 3 bases at V and 6 bases at J; junction bases unmatched: 6. The CDR3 loop spans 15 amino acids. The germline V gene encodes CDR1 MGHRA and CDR2 YSYEKL. DNA for the CDR3: TGCGCCAGCAGCCAGGGAGGGACTAGCTTAAACATTCAGTACTTC. Amino acids: CASSQGGTSLNIQYF.

This rearrangement joins TRBV29-1 to TRBJ1-1, with 10 positions matching TRBD1. The length of the CDR3 is 11 residues. The V segment lost 7 bases and the J segment 7 bases; nucleotides outside the gene matches: 3. Germline lookup yields CDR1 SQVTM and CDR2 ANQGSEA. The CDR3 loop is CSAGQGVEAFF. The CDR3 DNA is TGCAGCGCCGGACAGGGGGTTGAAGCTTTCTTT. Variable domain in full (rest from reference TRBV29-1 and TRBJ1-1): SAVISQKPSRDICQRGTSLTIQCQVDSQVTMMFWYRQQPGQSLTLIATANQGSEATYESGFVIDKFPISRPNLTFSTLTVSNMSPEDSSIYLCSAGQGVEAFFGQGTRLTVV.

This chain uses TRBV5-1 with TRBJ2-2; 14 bases align to TRBD2. Losses at the gene ends were 4 bases for V and 2 bases for J; bases not matched to a gene: 7. From germline, CDR1 is SGHRS and CDR2 YFSETQ. The CDR3 sequence is 18 residues long. Written as DNA, the CDR3 is TGCGCCAGCAGCAGCTTGGGACTAGCGGGGGAAAACACCGGGGAGCTGTTTTTT. Amino acid sequence: CASSSLGLAGENTGELFF.

The gene calls are TRBV7-2 and TRBJ1-5; TRBD1 might be the D (6 bases). Germline CDR1 reads SGHTA; CDR2 reads FQGNSA. The CDR3 has 17 amino acids. V was trimmed by 3 bases and J by 0 bases, leaving 15 bases between them. The CDR3 DNA sequence: TGTGCCAGCAGCTTTGGGGAAGGGGGTATTAGCAATCAGCCCCAGCATTTT. It specifies CASSFGEGGISNQPQHF.